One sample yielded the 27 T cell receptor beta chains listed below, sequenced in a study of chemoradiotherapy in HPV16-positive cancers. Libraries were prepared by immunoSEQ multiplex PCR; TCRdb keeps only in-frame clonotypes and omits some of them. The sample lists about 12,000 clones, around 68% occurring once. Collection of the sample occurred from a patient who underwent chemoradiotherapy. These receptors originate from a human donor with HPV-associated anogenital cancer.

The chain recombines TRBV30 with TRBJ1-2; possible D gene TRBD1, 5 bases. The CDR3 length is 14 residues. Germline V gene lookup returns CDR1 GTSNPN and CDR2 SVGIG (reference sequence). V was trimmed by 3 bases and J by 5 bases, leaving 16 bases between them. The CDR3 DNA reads TGTGCCTGGAGGATAGGAAGGGGAAGTTATGGCTACACCTTC. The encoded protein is CAWRIGRGSYGYTF.

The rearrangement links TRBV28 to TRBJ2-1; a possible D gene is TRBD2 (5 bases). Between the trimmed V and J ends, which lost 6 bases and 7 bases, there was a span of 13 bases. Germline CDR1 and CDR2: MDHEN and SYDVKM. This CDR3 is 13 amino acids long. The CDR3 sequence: CASRSGRSNEQFF. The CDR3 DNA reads TGTGCCAGCAGATCGGGGAGATCGAATGAGCAGTTCTTC.

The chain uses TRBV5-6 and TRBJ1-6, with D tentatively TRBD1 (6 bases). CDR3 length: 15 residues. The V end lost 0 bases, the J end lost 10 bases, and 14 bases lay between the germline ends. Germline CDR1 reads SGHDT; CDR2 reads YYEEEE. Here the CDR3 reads CASSLGGGPRSPLHF. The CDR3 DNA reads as TGTGCCAGCAGCTTGGGTGGGGGGCCTCGGTCACCCCTCCACTTT. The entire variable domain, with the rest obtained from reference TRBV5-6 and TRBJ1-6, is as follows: DAGVTQSPTHLIKTRGQQVTLRCSPKSGHDTVSWYQQALGQGPQFIFQYYEEEERQRGNFPDRFSGHQFPNYSSELNVNALLLGDSALYLCASSLGGGPRSPLHFGNGTRLTVT.

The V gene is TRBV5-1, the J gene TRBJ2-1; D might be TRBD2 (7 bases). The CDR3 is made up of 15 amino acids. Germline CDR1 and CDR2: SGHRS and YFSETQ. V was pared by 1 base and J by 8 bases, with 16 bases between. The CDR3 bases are TGCGCCAGCAGCTTGAACGGGGGGCCGATGGATGAGCAGTTCTTC. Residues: CASSLNGGPMDEQFF.

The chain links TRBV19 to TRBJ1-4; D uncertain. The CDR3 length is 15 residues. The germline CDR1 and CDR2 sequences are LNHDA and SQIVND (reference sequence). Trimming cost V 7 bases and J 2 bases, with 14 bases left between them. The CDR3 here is CASTKIGGTNEKLFF. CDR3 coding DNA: TGTGCCAGTACCAAAATCGGCGGGACTAATGAAAAACTGTTTTTT.

The CDR3 region is CASSLGGTRYEQYF. Written as DNA, the CDR3 is TGTGCCAGCAGCCTCGGTGGAACTCGCTACGAGCAGTACTTC. V usage is TRBV5-4 and J usage is TRBJ2-7, with D unresolved. Germline V CDR1 and CDR2: SGHNT, YYREEE (reference sequence). V gave up 4 bases and J gave up 3 bases, with 14 bases separating them. This CDR3 is 14 amino acids long.

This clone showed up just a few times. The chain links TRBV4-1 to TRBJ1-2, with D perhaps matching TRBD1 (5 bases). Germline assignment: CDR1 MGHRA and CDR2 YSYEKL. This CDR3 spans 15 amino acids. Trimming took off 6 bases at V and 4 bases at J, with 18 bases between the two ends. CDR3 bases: TGCGCCAGCAGTCTTTTAGGGGAGCTAGGCTATGGCTACACCTTC. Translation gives CASSLLGELGYGYTF.

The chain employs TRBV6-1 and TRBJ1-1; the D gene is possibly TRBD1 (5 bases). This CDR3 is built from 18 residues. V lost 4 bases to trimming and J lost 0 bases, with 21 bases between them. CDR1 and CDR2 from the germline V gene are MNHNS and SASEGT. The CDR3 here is CASSAKLLGRTLNTEAFF. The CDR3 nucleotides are TGTGCCAGCAGTGCCAAGTTACTGGGACGGACTTTGAACACTGAAGCTTTCTTT.

CDR3 DNA sequence: TGTGCCAGTAGTGCGTCCGGGACAGATAATGAAAAACTGTTTTTT. It codes for CASSASGTDNEKLFF. The chain carries TRBV19 and TRBJ1-4; TRBD1 agrees at 7 bases. This CDR3 comprises 15 residues. Germline CDR1 is LNHDA and CDR2 is SQIVND (reference sequence). With 5 bases clipped from V and 4 bases from J, the junction kept 7 bases outside the gene matches.

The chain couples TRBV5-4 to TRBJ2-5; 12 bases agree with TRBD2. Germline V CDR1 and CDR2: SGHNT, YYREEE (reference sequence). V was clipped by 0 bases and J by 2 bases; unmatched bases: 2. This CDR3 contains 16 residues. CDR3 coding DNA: TGTGCCAGCAGCTTGGCTAGCGGGGGGGCTCAAGAGACCCAGTACTTC. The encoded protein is CASSLASGGAQETQYF.

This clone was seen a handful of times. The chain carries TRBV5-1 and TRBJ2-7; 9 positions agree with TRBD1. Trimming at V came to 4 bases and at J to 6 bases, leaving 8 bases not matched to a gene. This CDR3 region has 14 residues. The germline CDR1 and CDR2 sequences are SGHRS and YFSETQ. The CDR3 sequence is CASSETGGSLEQYF. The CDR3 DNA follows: TGCGCCAGCAGCGAGACAGGGGGAAGCCTCGAGCAGTACTTC.

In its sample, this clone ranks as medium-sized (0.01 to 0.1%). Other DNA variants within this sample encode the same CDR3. CDR3 DNA: TGTGCCAGCAGCTCCACCGGGACTAGCTCCTACAATGAGCAGTTCTTC. Translating gives CASSSTGTSSYNEQFF. The chain carries TRBV7-9 and TRBJ2-1, with 8 bases identical to TRBD2. Germline CDR1 is SEHNR and CDR2 is FQNEAQ (reference sequence). V shed 4 bases and J 0 bases; nucleotides not matched to a gene: 5. This CDR3 contains 16 residues.

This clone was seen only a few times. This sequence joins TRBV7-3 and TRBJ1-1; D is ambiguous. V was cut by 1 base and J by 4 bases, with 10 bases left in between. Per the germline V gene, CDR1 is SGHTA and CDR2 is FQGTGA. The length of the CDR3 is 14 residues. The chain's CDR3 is CASSLNGVGTEAFF. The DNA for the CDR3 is TGTGCCAGCAGCTTAAACGGGGTAGGCACTGAAGCTTTCTTT.

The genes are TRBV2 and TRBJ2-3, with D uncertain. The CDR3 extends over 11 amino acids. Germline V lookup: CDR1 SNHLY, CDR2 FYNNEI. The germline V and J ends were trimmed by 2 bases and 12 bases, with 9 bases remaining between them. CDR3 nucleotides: TGTGCCAGCAGTGAAATAGGGTTCCAGTATTTT. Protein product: CASSEIGFQYF.

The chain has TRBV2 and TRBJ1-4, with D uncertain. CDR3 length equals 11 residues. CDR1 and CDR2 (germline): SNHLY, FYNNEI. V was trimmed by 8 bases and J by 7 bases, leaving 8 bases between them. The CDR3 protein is CASHGVEKLFF. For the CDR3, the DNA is TGTGCCAGCCACGGGGTTGAAAAACTGTTTTTT.

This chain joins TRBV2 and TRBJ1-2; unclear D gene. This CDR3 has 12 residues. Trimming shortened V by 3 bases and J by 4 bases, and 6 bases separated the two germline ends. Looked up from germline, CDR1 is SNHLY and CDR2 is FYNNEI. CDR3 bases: TGTGCCAGCAGTGACAGCGTCTATGGCTACACCTTC. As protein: CASSDSVYGYTF.

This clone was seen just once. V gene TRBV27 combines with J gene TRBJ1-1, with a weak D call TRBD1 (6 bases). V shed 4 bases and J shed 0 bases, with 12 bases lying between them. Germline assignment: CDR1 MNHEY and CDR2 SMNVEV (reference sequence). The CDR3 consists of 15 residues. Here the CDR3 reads CASSYGRGVNTEAFF. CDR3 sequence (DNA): TGTGCCAGCAGTTATGGCAGGGGCGTGAACACTGAAGCTTTCTTT.

The CDR3 coding sequence is TGTGCCAGCAGACCCGGACAGGGTAGCAATCAGCCCCAGCATTTT. Residues: CASRPGQGSNQPQHF. The chain couples TRBV27 to TRBJ1-5; 8 bases match TRBD1. V was clipped by 6 bases and J by 0 bases; unmatched bases: 4. This CDR3 contains 15 residues. Germline V CDR1 and CDR2: MNHEY, SMNVEV (reference sequence).

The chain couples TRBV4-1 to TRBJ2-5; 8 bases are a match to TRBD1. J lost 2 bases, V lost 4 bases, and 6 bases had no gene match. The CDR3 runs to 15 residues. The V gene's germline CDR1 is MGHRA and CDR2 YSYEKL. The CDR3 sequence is CASSPGQGNQETQYF. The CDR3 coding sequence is TGCGCCAGCAGCCCTGGACAGGGAAATCAAGAGACCCAGTACTTC.

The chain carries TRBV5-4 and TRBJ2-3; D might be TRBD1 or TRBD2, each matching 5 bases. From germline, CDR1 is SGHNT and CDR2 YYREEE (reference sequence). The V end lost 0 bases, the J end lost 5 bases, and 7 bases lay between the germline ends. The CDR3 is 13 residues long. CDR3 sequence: CASSLVGGDTQYF. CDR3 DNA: TGTGCCAGCAGCTTGGTTGGGGGAGATACGCAGTATTTT.

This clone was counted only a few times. The CDR3 spells CASSSQGPGEKLFF. The CDR3 nucleotides are TGCGCCAGCAGCTCGCAGGGGCCCGGAGAAAAACTGTTTTTT. The rearrangement joins TRBV5-1 to TRBJ1-4, with a tentative D call TRBD1 (6 bases). V shed 3 bases and J shed 8 bases, with 14 bases lying between them. Germline V gene lookup returns CDR1 SGHRS and CDR2 YFSETQ. CDR3 length: 14 residues. Complete variable domain (other parts from reference TRBV5-1 and TRBJ1-4): KAGVTQTPRYLIKTRGQQVTLSCSPISGHRSVSWYQQTPGQGLQFLFEYFSETQRNKGNFPGRFSGRQFSNSRSEMNVSTLELGDSALYLCASSSQGPGEKLFFGSGTQLSVL.

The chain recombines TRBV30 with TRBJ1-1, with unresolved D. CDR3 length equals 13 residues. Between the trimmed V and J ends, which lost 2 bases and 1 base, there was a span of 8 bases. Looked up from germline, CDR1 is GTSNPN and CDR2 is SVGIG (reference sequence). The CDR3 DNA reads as TGTGCCTGGAGTCCCCGGTCGAACACTGAAGCTTTCTTT. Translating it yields CAWSPRSNTEAFF.

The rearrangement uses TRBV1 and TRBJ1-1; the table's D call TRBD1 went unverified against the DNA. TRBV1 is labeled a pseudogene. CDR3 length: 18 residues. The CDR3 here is CTSNPVPQGGPEDTEAFF. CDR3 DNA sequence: TGCACCAGCAACCCAGTTCCACAGGGGGGTCCGGAGGACACTGAAGCTTTCTTT.

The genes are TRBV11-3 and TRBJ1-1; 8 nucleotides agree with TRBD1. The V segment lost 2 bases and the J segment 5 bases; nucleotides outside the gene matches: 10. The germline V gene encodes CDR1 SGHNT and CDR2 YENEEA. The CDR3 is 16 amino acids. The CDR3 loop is CASSLNFNRGRTEAFF. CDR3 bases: TGTGCCAGCAGCTTAAACTTTAACAGGGGGAGGACTGAAGCTTTCTTT.

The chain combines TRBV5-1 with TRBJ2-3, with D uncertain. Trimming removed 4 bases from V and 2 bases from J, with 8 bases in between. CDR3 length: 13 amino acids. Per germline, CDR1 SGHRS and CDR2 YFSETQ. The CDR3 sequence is CASSPYYTDTQYF. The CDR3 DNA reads TGCGCCAGCAGCCCGTATTACACAGATACGCAGTATTTT.

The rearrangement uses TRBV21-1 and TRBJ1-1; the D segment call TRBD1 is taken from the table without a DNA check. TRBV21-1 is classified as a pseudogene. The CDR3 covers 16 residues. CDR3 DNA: TGTGCCAGCAGCAACAGGGGGGCTTTAAGAACGGGTGAAGCTTTCTTT. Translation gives CASSNRGALRTGEAFF.

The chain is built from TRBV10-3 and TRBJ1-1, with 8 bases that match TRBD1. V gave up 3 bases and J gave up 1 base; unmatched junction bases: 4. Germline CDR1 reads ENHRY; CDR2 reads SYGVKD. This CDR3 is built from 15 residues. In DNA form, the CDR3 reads TGTGCCATCAGTGACCCCGGGACAGGGAACACTGAAGCTTTCTTT. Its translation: CAISDPGTGNTEAFF.